Listed below are T cell receptor beta chains from one sample, sequenced in a study of Ad26.COV2.S vaccination and SARS-CoV-2 variants. Assay used: immunoSEQ multiplex PCR; TCRdb lists only in-frame clones, some missing. The table lists about 480,000 clones, roughly nine tenths of them singletons. Sequences were derived from peripheral blood, sampled in a trial of Ad26.COV2.S vaccine versus placebo. The source is a person aged 18-65 years who received the Ad26.COV2.S COVID-19 vaccine or a placebo. CDR3s include the opening cysteine and the closing phenylalanine or tryptophan. A D gene is named only where the DNA matches it firmly. Size is omitted from some rows. Given values are once, few, many or a class for expanded clones.

- TRBJ2-6 TRBV19 - TGTGCCAGTAGTATAGATACCGGTGCCGGGGCCAACGTCCTGACTTTC CASSIDTGAGANVLTF
few TRBJ2-2 TRBV28 TRBD1 TGTGCCAGCAGTTACGGGCCTTGGACAGGGGAGGGCACCGGGGAGCTGTTTTTT CASSYGPWTGEGTGELFF
- TRBJ2-3 TRBV9 TRBD1 TGTGCCAGCAGCCCAGGTGGGGGGACAGGGATTGTAGATACGCAGTATTTT CASSPGGGTGIVDTQYF
- TRBJ1-4 TRBV3-1/TRBV3-2 - TGTGCCAGCAGCCTTAGGGGGAACGGCCTAAATGAAAAACTGTTTTTT CASSLRGNGLNEKLFF
- TRBJ1-1 TRBV24-1 - TGTGCCACCAGTGATGCCGGGAGTAACACTGAAGCTTTCTTT CATSDAGSNTEAFF
few TRBJ1-1 TRBV7-2 - TGTGCCAGCAGCCGACAGCCCGGCACTGAAGCTTTCTTT CASSRQPGTEAFF
- TRBJ2-1 TRBV13 TRBD1 TGTGCCAGCAGCCCGGACAGGGATGAGCAGTTCTTC CASSPDRDEQFF
- TRBJ1-1 TRBV19 - TGTGCCACCTCTCCCGGAGGGGCAGGGTGGACTGAAGCTTTCTTT CATSPGGAGWTEAFF
- TRBJ2-7 TRBV5-1 - TGCGCCAGCACCTTCGACGTTAGCTCCTACGAGCAGTACTTC CASTFDVSSYEQYF
few TRBJ2-7 TRBV29-1 - TGCAGCTCTCAATCCGGGCAGGGAAACAAGCAGTACTTC CSSQSGQGNKQYF
- TRBJ2-2 TRBV28 - TGTGCCAGCAGAGGGGGGGGCCGCGGCGGCGGGGAGCTGTTTTTT CASRGGGRGGGELFF
- TRBJ2-3 TRBV6-2/TRBV6-3 TRBD1 TGTGCCAGCAGCCAACCTCGGGACAGGGGAGGGAGCACAGATACGCAGTATTTT CASSQPRDRGGSTDTQYF
- TRBJ1-5 TRBV30 - TGTGCCTGGAGTAATACGGGACCGCAACATTATAGCAATCAGCCCCAGCATTTT CAWSNTGPQHYSNQPQHF
- TRBJ1-2 TRBV5-8 - TGTGCCAGCAGCTTGGCGGGGGACCTCTATGGCTACACCTTC CASSLAGDLYGYTF
- TRBJ2-3 TRBV27 TRBD2 TGTGCCAGCAGTACTAGCGGGAACGCAGATACGCAGTATTTT CASSTSGNADTQYF
- TRBJ2-2 TRBV20-1 - TGCAGTGCTAGTTTGGCGGGGAGGAACACCGGGGAGCTGTTTTTT CSASLAGRNTGELFF
- TRBJ2-5 TRBV11-2 - TGTGCCAGCAGCTTAGCCAGGAGCGAGACCCAGTACTTC CASSLARSETQYF
- TRBJ2-1 TRBV15 TRBD2 TGTGCCACCAGCTCTCCGGGGGGGCGGGAGCTGAATGAGCAGTTCTTC CATSSPGGRELNEQFF
- TRBJ1-1 TRBV11-2 - TGTGCCAGCAGCGCCACCGGGTCGAACACTGAAGCTTTCTTT CASSATGSNTEAFF
- TRBJ2-7 TRBV4-3 TRBD1 TGCGCCAGCAGCCCACGGACAGGGGGTCCCTACGAGCAGTACTTC CASSPRTGGPYEQYF
few TRBJ1-3 TRBV10-3 - TGTGCCATCAGTGAGTCTACTTACTCTGGAAACACCATATATTTT CAISESTYSGNTIYF
- TRBJ2-7 TRBV28 - TGTGCCAGCACGGATACAGGGGCGGGAGGCCCCTACGGGCAGTACTTC CASTDTGAGGPYGQYF